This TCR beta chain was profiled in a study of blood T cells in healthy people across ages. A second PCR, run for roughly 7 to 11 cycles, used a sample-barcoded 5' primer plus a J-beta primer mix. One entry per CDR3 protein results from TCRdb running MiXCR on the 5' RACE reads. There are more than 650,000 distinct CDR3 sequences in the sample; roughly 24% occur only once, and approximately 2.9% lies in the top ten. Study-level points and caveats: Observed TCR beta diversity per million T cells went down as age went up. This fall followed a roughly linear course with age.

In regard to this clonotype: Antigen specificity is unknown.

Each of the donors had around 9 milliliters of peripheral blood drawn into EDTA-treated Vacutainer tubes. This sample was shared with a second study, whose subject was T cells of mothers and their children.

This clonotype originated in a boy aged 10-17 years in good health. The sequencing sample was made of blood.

The CDR3 is CASRREEDEQYF. CDR3 in DNA: TGTGCCAGCAGACGTGAGGAGGACGAGCAGTACTTC. This sequence joins TRBV7-9 and TRBJ2-7; the D gene is possibly TRBD2 (5 bases). Trimming removed 6 bases at V and 5 bases at J, with 11 bases between. The CDR3 totals 12 residues. Germline V CDR1 and CDR2: SEHNR, FQNEAQ (reference sequence).